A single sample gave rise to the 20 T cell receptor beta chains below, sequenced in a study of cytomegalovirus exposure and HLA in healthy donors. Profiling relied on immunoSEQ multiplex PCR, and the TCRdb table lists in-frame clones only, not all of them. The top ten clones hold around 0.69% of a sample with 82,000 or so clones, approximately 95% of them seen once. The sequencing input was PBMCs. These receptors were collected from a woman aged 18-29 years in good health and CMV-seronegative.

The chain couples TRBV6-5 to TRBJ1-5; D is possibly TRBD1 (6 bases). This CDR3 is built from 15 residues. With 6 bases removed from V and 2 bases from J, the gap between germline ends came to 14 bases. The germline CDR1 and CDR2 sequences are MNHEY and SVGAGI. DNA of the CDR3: TGTGCCAGCAGGCCCCAGGGGAAGGGCAATCAGCCCCAGCATTTT. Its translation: CASRPQGKGNQPQHF.

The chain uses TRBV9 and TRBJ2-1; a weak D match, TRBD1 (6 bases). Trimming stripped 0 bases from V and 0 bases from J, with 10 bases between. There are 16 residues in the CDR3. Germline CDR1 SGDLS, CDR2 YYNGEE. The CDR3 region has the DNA TGTGCCAGCAGCGTAGCGGGACAAGGCTCCTACAATGAGCAGTTCTTC. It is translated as CASSVAGQGSYNEQFF.

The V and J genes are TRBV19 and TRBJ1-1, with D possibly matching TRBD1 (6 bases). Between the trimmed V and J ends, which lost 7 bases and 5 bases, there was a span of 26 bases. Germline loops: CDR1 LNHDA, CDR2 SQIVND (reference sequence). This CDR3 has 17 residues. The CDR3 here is CASKGPLDSNVRTEAFF. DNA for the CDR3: TGTGCCAGTAAAGGGCCACTGGACAGTAATGTTCGGACTGAAGCTTTCTTT. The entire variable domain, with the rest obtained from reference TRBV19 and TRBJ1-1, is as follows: DGGITQSPKYLFRKEGQNVTLSCEQNLNHDAMYWYRQDPGQGLRLIYYSQIVNDFQKGDIAEGYSVSREKKESFPLTVTSAQKNPTAFYLCASKGPLDSNVRTEAFFGQGTRLTVV.

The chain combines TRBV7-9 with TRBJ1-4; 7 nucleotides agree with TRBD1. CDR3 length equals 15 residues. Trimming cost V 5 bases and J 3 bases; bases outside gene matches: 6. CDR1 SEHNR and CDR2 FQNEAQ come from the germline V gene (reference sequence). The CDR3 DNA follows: TGTGCCAGCAGCAAGGGGCAGGGGGCTAATGAAAAACTGTTTTTT. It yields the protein CASSKGQGANEKLFF. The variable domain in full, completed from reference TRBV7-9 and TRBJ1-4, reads DTGVSQNPRHKITKRGQNVTFRCDPISEHNRLYWYRQTLGQGPEFLTYFQNEAQLEKSRLLSDRFSAERPKGSFSTLEIQRTEQGDSAMYLCASSKGQGANEKLFFGSGTQLSVL.

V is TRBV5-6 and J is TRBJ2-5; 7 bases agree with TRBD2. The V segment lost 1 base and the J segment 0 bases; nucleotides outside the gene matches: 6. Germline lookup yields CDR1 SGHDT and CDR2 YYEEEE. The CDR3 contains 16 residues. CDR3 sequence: CASSLRGDGYQETQYF. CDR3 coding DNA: TGTGCCAGCAGCTTGCGGGGGGACGGGTACCAAGAGACCCAGTACTTC. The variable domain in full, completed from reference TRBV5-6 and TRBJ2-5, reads DAGVTQSPTHLIKTRGQQVTLRCSPKSGHDTVSWYQQALGQGPQFIFQYYEEEERQRGNFPDRFSGHQFPNYSSELNVNALLLGDSALYLCASSLRGDGYQETQYFGPGTRLLVL.

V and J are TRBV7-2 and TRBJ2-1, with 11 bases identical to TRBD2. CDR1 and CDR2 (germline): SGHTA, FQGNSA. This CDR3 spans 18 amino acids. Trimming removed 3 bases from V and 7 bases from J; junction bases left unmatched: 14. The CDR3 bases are TGTGCCAGCAGCTTTAGCGGGACTAGCGGCCAGGGGGGGAATGAGCAGTTCTTC. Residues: CASSFSGTSGQGGNEQFF.

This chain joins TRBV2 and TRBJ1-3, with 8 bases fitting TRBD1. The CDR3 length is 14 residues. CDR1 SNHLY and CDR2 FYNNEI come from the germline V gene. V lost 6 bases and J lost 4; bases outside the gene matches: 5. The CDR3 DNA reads TGTGCCAGCAGAAATCCAGGGGGCGGAAACACCATATATTTT. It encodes CASRNPGGGNTIYF.

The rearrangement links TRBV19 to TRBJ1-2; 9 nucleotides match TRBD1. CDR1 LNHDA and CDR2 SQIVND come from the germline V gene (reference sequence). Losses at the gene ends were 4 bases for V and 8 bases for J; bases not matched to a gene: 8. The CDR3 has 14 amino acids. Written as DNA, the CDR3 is TGTGCCAGTAGTAAGGACAGGGGAGGTCGGGGCTACACCTTC. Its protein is CASSKDRGGRGYTF.

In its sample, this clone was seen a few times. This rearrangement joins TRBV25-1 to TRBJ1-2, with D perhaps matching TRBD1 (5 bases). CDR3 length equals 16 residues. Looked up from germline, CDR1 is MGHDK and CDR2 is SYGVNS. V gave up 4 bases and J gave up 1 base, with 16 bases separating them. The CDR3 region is CASSATFGTHNYGYTF. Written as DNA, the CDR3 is TGTGCCAGCAGTGCAACCTTCGGGACTCATAACTATGGCTACACCTTC.

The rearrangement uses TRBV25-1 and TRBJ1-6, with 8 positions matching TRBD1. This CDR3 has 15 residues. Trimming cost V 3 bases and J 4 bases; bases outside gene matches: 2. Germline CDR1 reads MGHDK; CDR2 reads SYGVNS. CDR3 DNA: TGTGCCAGCAGTGACCGGACAGGGTATAATTCACCCCTCCACTTT. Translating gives CASSDRTGYNSPLHF.

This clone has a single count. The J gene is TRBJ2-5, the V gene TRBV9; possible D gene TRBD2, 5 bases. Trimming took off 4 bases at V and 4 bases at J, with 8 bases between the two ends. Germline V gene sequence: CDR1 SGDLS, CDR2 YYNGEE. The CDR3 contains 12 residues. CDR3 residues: CASSSRGETQYF. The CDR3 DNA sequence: TGTGCCAGCAGCTCCCGGGGAGAGACCCAGTACTTC. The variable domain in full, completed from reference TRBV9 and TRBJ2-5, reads DSGVTQTPKHLITATGQRVTLRCSPRSGDLSVYWYQQSLDQGLQFLIQYYNGEERAKGNILERFSAQQFPDLHSELNLSSLELGDSALYFCASSSRGETQYFGPGTRLLVL.

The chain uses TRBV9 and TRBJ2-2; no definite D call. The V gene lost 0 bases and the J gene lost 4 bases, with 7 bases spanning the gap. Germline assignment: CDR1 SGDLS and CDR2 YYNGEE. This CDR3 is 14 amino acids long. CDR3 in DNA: TGTGCCAGCAGCGTAGATACTGCCACCGGGGAGCTGTTTTTT. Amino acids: CASSVDTATGELFF.

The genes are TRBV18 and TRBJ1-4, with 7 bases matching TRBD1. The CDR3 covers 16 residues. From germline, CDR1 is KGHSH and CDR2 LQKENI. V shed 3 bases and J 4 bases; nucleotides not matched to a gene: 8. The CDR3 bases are TGTGCCAGCTCACCCGGCGACAGGGCGGGTAATGAAAAACTGTTTTTT. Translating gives CASSPGDRAGNEKLFF.

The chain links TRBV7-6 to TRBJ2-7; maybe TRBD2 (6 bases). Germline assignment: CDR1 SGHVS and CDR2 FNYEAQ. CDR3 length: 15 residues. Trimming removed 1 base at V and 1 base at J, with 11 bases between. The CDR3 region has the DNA TGTGCCAGCAGCTTAGGGACGGAGGGATCCTACGAGCAGTACTTC. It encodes CASSLGTEGSYEQYF.

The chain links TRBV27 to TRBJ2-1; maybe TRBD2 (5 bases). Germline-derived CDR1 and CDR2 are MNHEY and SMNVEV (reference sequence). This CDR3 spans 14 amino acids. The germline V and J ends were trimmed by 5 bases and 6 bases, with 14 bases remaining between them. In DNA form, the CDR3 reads TGTGCCAGCAGTCGAACTAGATCGGGCAATGAGCAGTTCTTC. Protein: CASSRTRSGNEQFF.

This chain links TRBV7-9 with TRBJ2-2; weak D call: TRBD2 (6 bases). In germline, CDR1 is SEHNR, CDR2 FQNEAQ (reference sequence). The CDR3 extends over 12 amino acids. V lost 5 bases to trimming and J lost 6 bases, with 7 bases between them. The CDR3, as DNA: TGTGCCAGCAGCCCGGGGGCCGGGGAGCTGTTTTTT. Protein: CASSPGAGELFF.

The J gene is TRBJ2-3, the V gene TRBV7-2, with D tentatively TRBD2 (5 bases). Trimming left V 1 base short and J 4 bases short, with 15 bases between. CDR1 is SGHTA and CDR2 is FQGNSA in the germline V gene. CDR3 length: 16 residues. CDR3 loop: CASSLDDGGSADTQYF. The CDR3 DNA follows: TGTGCCAGCAGCTTAGATGACGGTGGGAGTGCAGATACGCAGTATTTT.

For the CDR3, the DNA is TGTGCCTGGACGTTCCGGGGGGGAGAGACCCAGTACTTC. Its translation: CAWTFRGGETQYF. The chain uses TRBV30 and TRBJ2-5, with TRBD2 matching over 8 bases. The CDR3 has 13 amino acids. Losses at the gene ends were 4 bases for V and 4 bases for J; bases not matched to a gene: 5. Germline CDR1 reads GTSNPN; CDR2 reads SVGIG (reference sequence).

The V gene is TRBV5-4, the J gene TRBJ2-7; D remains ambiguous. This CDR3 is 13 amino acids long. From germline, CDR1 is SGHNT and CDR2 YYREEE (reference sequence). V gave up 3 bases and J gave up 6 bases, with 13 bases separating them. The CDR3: CASSYYFSGEQYF. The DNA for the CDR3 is TGTGCCAGCAGCTATTACTTTAGTGGCGAGCAGTACTTC. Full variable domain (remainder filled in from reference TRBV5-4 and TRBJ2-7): ETGVTQSPTHLIKTRGQQVTLRCSSQSGHNTVSWYQQALGQGPQFIFQYYREEENGRGNFPPRFSGLQFPNYSSELNVNALELDDSALYLCASSYYFSGEQYFGPGTRLTVT.

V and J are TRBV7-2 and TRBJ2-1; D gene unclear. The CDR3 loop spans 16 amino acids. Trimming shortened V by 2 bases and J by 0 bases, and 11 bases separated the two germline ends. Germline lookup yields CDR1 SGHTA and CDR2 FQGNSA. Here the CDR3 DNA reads TGTGCCAGCAGCTTACTTTGGCCAGACTCCTACAATGAGCAGTTCTTC. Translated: CASSLLWPDSYNEQFF.